This passage covers 21 T cell receptor beta chains from one sample sequenced in a study of control samples from healthy donors and cancer patients (dated by TCRdb to about 2020). Library method: the immunoSEQ multiplex PCR assay. This immuneACCESS table, as held by TCRdb, lists in-frame sequences with V and J called but not all clones. Of the missing ones, under half trace to an unresolved V gene in checked studies; the others have no known cause. The sample yields some 130,000 clones; 92% were counted once. 10% to 12% of the sample rests with the top ten. Sequenced material: blood. Every receptor here comes from a man aged 25 to 40 in good health.

V gene TRBV7-2 combines with J gene TRBJ1-6; D remains unclear. Trimming shortened V by 6 bases and J by 9 bases, and 15 bases separated the two germline ends. The germline V gene encodes CDR1 SGHTA and CDR2 FQGNSA. The CDR3 extends over 14 amino acids. The CDR3 DNA sequence: TGTGCCAGCAGACCTAGATTAGCGGGTTCACCCCTCCACTTT. This codes for CASRPRLAGSPLHF.

The chain carries TRBV30 and TRBJ2-1; unclear D gene. The V and J ends lost 5 bases and 9 bases respectively, with 17 bases between them. Germline V gene data show CDR1 as GTSNPN and CDR2 as SVGIG (reference sequence). CDR3 size: 13 residues. CDR3 DNA sequence: TGTGCCTGGGAAGTTGGAAGGGTCGTTGAGCAGTTCTTC. Protein: CAWEVGRVVEQFF.

The chain couples TRBV6-5 to TRBJ1-2; no definite D call. V was pared by 3 bases and J by 4 bases, with 9 bases between. This CDR3 region has 13 residues. Germline loops: CDR1 MNHEY, CDR2 SVGAGI. The CDR3 sequence: CASSYFGSYGYTF. The CDR3 DNA reads TGTGCCAGCAGTTATTTTGGTTCCTATGGCTACACCTTC.

This clone occurred once. The rearrangement uses TRBV29-1 and TRBJ2-2, with TRBD2 matching 12 bases. The length of the CDR3 is 15 residues. V lost 7 bases to trimming and J lost 3 bases; unmatched junction nucleotides: 6. Germline V lookup: CDR1 SQVTM, CDR2 ANQGSEA. The DNA of the CDR3 is TGCAGCGCCGCACTAGCGGGAGGCTACACCGGGGAGCTGTTTTTT. It translates to CSAALAGGYTGELFF.

The V gene is TRBV5-6, the J gene TRBJ2-6; D is perhaps TRBD1 (6 bases). Trimming left V 3 bases short and J 2 bases short, with 15 bases between. There are 17 residues in the CDR3. Germline V lookup: CDR1 SGHDT, CDR2 YYEEEE. CDR3 DNA: TGTGCCAGCAGCTCACAGGGTCTCCGGGCTGGGGCCAACGTCCTGACTTTC. It is translated as CASSSQGLRAGANVLTF.

The rearrangement joins TRBV2 to TRBJ2-1; D gene ambiguous. This CDR3 is 15 amino acids long. CDR1 and CDR2 (germline): SNHLY, FYNNEI. The V end was cut by 2 bases, the J end by 6 bases, with 14 bases between. The CDR3: CASSENRVWGNEQFF. Written as DNA, the CDR3 is TGTGCCAGCAGTGAAAACCGGGTGTGGGGCAATGAGCAGTTCTTC.

The rearrangement links TRBV5-1 to TRBJ2-6; TRBD2 matches 12 bases. The CDR3 totals 21 residues. Losses at the gene ends were 0 bases for V and 0 bases for J; bases not matched to a gene: 10. Looked up from germline, CDR1 is SGHRS and CDR2 is YFSETQ. CDR3 bases: TGCGCCAGCAGCTTGGGACTAGCGGGAGCACAGCCTCGCTCTGGGGCCAACGTCCTGACTTTC. Encoded protein: CASSLGLAGAQPRSGANVLTF. The variable domain in full, completed from reference TRBV5-1 and TRBJ2-6, reads KAGVTQTPRYLIKTRGQQVTLSCSPISGHRSVSWYQQTPGQGLQFLFEYFSETQRNKGNFPGRFSGRQFSNSRSEMNVSTLELGDSALYLCASSLGLAGAQPRSGANVLTFGAGSRLTVL.

The chain is built from TRBV2 and TRBJ1-2; D may be TRBD1 (6 bases). The CDR3 consists of 13 residues. Trimming shortened V by 4 bases and J by 5 bases, and 11 bases separated the two germline ends. Germline V gene sequence: CDR1 SNHLY, CDR2 FYNNEI. CDR3 region: CASSGTEGYGYTF. CDR3 DNA sequence: TGTGCCAGCAGTGGGACAGAAGGATATGGCTACACCTTC.

The chain couples TRBV18 to TRBJ1-1; D remains ambiguous. The germline V and J ends were trimmed by 2 bases and 5 bases, with 9 bases remaining between them. CDR1 KGHSH and CDR2 LQKENI come from the germline V gene. The CDR3 is made up of 13 amino acids. Written as DNA, the CDR3 is TGTGCCAGCTCACCAGAGGAGAGAACTGAAGCTTTCTTT. It yields the protein CASSPEERTEAFF. The variable domain in full, with the rest retrieved from reference TRBV18 and TRBJ1-1, is NAGVMQNPRHLVRRRGQEARLRCSPMKGHSHVYWYRQLPEEGLKFMVYLQKENIIDESGMPKERFSAEFPKEGPSILRIQQVVRGDSAAYFCASSPEERTEAFFGQGTRLTVV.

The CDR3 region has the DNA TGTGCCAGCAGCCAAGACCAGGGTTACTATGGCTACACCTTC. As protein: CASSQDQGYYGYTF. The chain combines TRBV14 with TRBJ1-2; possible D gene TRBD1, 5 bases. CDR3 size: 14 residues. Per the germline V gene, CDR1 is SGHDN and CDR2 is FVKESK. Trimming removed 0 bases at V and 3 bases at J, with 8 bases between.

The chain recombines TRBV6-5 with TRBJ2-7; 9 nucleotides align to TRBD1. The CDR3 has 14 residues. V gave up 10 bases and J gave up 6 bases; unmatched junction bases: 13. Germline V gene sequence: CDR1 MNHEY, CDR2 SVGAGI. CDR3 bases: TGTGCCATCGCTACCGGGACAGGGTCTAGCGAGCAGTACTTC. It translates to CAIATGTGSSEQYF.

The rearrangement links TRBV28 to TRBJ2-7; unclear D gene. This CDR3 contains 14 residues. Between the trimmed V and J ends, which lost 2 bases and 0 bases, there was a span of 8 bases. CDR1 and CDR2 (germline): MDHEN, SYDVKM. The CDR3 region has the DNA TGTGCCAGCAGTTTAGTCCTAGGCTCCTACGAGCAGTACTTC. Its translation is CASSLVLGSYEQYF.

The rearrangement joins TRBV28 to TRBJ1-2, with 10 positions matching TRBD1. The CDR3 consists of 15 residues. Per the germline V gene, CDR1 is MDHEN and CDR2 is SYDVKM. After removal of 5 bases from V and 8 bases from J, the junction contained 11 bases not matched to a gene. The CDR3 reads CASSPPDRGNDGYTF. The CDR3 coding sequence is TGTGCCAGCAGTCCCCCGGACAGGGGGAACGACGGCTACACCTTC.

The V call is TRBV5-5, the J call TRBJ2-1; 9 bases fit TRBD2. Germline trimming cut 2 bases from V and 4 bases from J; bases unmatched to any gene: 4. The V gene's germline CDR1 is SGHKS and CDR2 YYEKEE (reference sequence). This CDR3 has 15 residues. DNA of the CDR3: TGTGCCAGCAGCTTCGGTCTAGCGGGATACAATGAGCAGTTCTTC. This sequence encodes CASSFGLAGYNEQFF.

V gene TRBV9 combines with J gene TRBJ2-7, with TRBD2 as a possible D gene (7 bases). Trimming shortened V by 4 bases and J by 3 bases, and 17 bases separated the two germline ends. Germline CDR1 and CDR2: SGDLS and YYNGEE. There are 15 residues in the CDR3. CDR3 amino acids: CASSRGGSLHYEQYF. CDR3 sequence (DNA): TGTGCCAGCAGCAGGGGGGGATCGCTCCACTACGAGCAGTACTTC. Together with reference TRBV9 and TRBJ2-7, the CDR3 gives the full variable domain: DSGVTQTPKHLITATGQRVTLRCSPRSGDLSVYWYQQSLDQGLQFLIQYYNGEERAKGNILERFSAQQFPDLHSELNLSSLELGDSALYFCASSRGGSLHYEQYFGPGTRLTVT.

This sequence joins TRBV11-2 and TRBJ1-2, with D maybe TRBD1 (5 bases). The CDR3 extends over 14 amino acids. Germline lookup yields CDR1 SGHAT and CDR2 FQNNGV. Between the trimmed V and J ends, which lost 2 bases and 6 bases, there was a span of 13 bases. CDR3 DNA: TGTGCCAGCAGCTTACAGGGAGGGGTCGATGGCTACACCTTC. Amino acids: CASSLQGGVDGYTF.

The CDR3 loop is CASRLDRGTGELFF. Here the CDR3 DNA reads TGTGCCAGCAGACTTGACAGAGGGACCGGGGAGCTGTTTTTT. The gene calls are TRBV28 and TRBJ2-2; D could derive from TRBD1 or TRBD2 (5 bases each). Germline CDR1 reads MDHEN; CDR2 reads SYDVKM. The CDR3 has 14 amino acids. V was shortened by 6 bases and J by 5 bases, with 13 bases between the two germline ends.

The chain carries TRBV7-9 and TRBJ2-7; 7 nucleotides agree with TRBD2. The CDR3 covers 14 residues. Trimming took 5 bases from V and 1 from J; bases not matched to a gene: 5. CDR1 is SEHNR, CDR2 FQNEAQ, per germline (reference sequence). CDR3 in amino acids: CASSLSGLSYEQYF. The DNA of the CDR3 is TGTGCCAGCAGCCTTAGCGGGCTATCCTACGAGCAGTACTTC.

This clone was seen a single time. The J gene is TRBJ1-1, the V gene TRBV18, with 8 bases fitting TRBD1. This CDR3 region has 20 residues. Germline assignment: CDR1 KGHSH and CDR2 LQKENI. V lost 5 bases, J lost 0 bases, and 20 bases stayed unmatched. CDR3 loop: CASSRSGSGQGLNLNTEAFF. In DNA form, the CDR3 reads TGTGCCAGCTCAAGATCGGGCTCCGGACAGGGTTTGAACTTGAACACTGAAGCTTTCTTT.

The chain has TRBV5-1 and TRBJ1-5, with D possibly TRBD1 on 6 matching bases. The ends were cut back, 4 bases at V and 4 bases at J, with 12 bases in the middle. CDR1 is SGHRS and CDR2 is YFSETQ in the germline V gene. This CDR3 spans 14 amino acids. In DNA form, the CDR3 reads TGCGCCAGCAGCGCCGGGACACCAAATCAGCCCCAGCATTTT. This codes for CASSAGTPNQPQHF.

This chain links TRBV29-1 with TRBJ1-5, with D possibly TRBD1 on 5 matching bases. From germline, CDR1 is SQVTM and CDR2 ANQGSEA. This CDR3 contains 13 residues. The germline V and J ends were trimmed by 7 bases and 3 bases, with 13 bases remaining between them. CDR3 residues: CSAGDGNNQPQHF. As DNA, the CDR3 is TGCAGCGCGGGGGACGGGAACAATCAGCCCCAGCATTTT.